What follows is one TCR beta chain and its context. Here immunoSEQ multiplex PCR was the method, and the copy in TCRdb shows in-frame clones only, minus some. Among approximately 75,000 clones listed, approximately 80% were seen once. The V and J ends lost 0 bases and 0 bases respectively, with 10 bases between them. CDR3 length: 16 residues. Germline V gives CDR1 SGHNT, CDR2 YENEEA. The data originate from a study of radiotherapy plus CTLA-4 blockade in lung cancer. Study-level background: Of all patients, around 18% responded objectively and roughly 31% showed disease control.

The chain uses TRBV11-3 and TRBJ2-3, with D uncertain. Sequenced material: peripheral blood, taken from a patient treated with radiotherapy plus ipilimumab. The TCR comes from a human donor with non-small cell lung cancer who had a complete response to radiotherapy plus ipilimumab. The CDR3: CASSLEGGSSTDTQYF. The CDR3 nucleotides read TGTGCCAGCAGCTTAGAAGGCGGATCTAGCACAGATACGCAGTATTTT.